This note documents a single TCR beta chain sequence. Antigen specificity is unknown. Sampling of blood occurred at baseline, cycle 4 day 1, and cycle 7 day 1. The entry originates in a study of OX40 agonist ivuxolimab in advanced cancers. General observations from the study: Near-lowest levels of clonal expansion characterized partial responders at 0.1-3.0 mg/kg.

Produced via immunoSEQ multiplex PCR; TCRdb's table is partial and in-frame only. The data contain tens of thousands of clones, 70% to 90% of them singletons. The V gene lost 1 base and the J gene lost 1 base, with 4 bases spanning the gap. Germline V gene sequence: CDR1 SEHNR, CDR2 FQNEAQ (reference sequence). The CDR3 totals 14 residues. Here the sequenced sample was CD4+ or CD8+ T cells sorted from blood, taken in a trial of the OX40 agonist ivuxolimab. This chain links TRBV7-9 with TRBJ2-2, with D uncertain. The receptor was derived from an adult with an advanced solid tumor such as melanoma, head and neck, liver or kidney cancer. This chain's CDR3 is CASSLEKNTGELFF. For the CDR3, the DNA is TGTGCCAGCAGCTTAGAGAAGAACACCGGGGAGCTGTTTTTT.